This T cell receptor (beta chain) was retrieved from a study of CD8 T cells in Susac syndrome. Study outcomes and limitations: The relatively small number of individuals in the TCR sequencing and HLA analysis was acknowledged by the study.

Sequencing of TCR beta, carried out with a high-throughput approach, was applied to CD8+ and CD4+ T cells from the blood. Purification of the CD8+ and CD4+ T cells relied on negative isolation, and TEMRA cells underwent FACS enrichment. V was shortened by 0 bases and J by 0 bases, with 2 bases between the two germline ends. Germline V gene lookup returns CDR1 MNHEY and CDR2 SMNVEV (reference sequence). The CDR3 consists of 13 residues. As regards this clonotype: What it binds is not known.

Reverse transcription of 0.5 to 1 ug RNA was performed with random hexamers. Amplification of TCR beta CDR3 spanned 54 Vbeta and 13 Jbeta via immunoSEQ multiplex PCR. A single record per CDR3 protein comes from TCRdb applying MiXCR to the immunoSEQ multiplex PCR reads. Seen here are tens of thousands of distinct CDR3 sequences, approximately 93% observed once, and the top ten hold around 0.53%. The specimen was CD8+ T cells from PBMCs. This receptor was obtained from a human donor in good health. The J gene is TRBJ1-1, the V gene TRBV27; D not certain. CDR3 nucleotides: TGTGCCAGCAGTTTATCAGTGAACACTGAAGCTTTCTTT. This translates into CASSLSVNTEAFF.